The present TCR beta chain was sequenced within a study of response to subunit inactivated influenza vaccine. Study-wide points: Authors suggested that a seasonal influenza vaccination recruits few new T cells each time.

TCRdb fed the RT-PCR reads into MiXCR, producing one record per CDR3 protein. The sample includes under 800,000 distinct CDR3 sequences, about 14% seen only once; the top ten take roughly 6.4%. Of note for this clonotype: Its antigen is currently unknown.

The CDR3 totals 19 residues. V lost 4 bases, J lost 5 bases, and 22 bases stayed unmatched. The germline gives CDR1 LGHNA, CDR2 YNFKEQ. The receptor's source is a man aged 50-59 years who received an inactivated influenza vaccine. This rearrangement joins TRBV4-2 to TRBJ2-5; 7 bases agree with TRBD2. This specimen consisted of PBMCs from blood, obtained less than 15 days before vaccination. In nucleotides, the CDR3 is TGTGCCAGCAGCCCGTTGAGCGATGGGCGCGGGAGCTTCAGTGAGACCCAGTACTTC. Its translation: CASSPLSDGRGSFSETQYF.